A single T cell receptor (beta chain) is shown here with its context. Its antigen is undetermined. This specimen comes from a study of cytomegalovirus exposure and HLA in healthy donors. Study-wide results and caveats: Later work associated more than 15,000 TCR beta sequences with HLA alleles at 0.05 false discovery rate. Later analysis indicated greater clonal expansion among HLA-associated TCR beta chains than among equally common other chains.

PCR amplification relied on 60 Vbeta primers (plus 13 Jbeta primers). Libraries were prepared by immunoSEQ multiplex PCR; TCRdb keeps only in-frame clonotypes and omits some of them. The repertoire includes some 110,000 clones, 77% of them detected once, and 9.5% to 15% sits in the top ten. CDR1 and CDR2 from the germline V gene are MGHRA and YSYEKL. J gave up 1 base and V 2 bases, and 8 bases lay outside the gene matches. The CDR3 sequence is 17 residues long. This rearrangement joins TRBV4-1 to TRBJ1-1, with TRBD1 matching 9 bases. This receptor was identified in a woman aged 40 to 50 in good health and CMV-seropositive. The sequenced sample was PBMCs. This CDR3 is CASSQTGGGPKNTEAFF. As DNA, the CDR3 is TGCGCCAGCAGCCAAACAGGGGGCGGTCCTAAGAACACTGAAGCTTTCTTT.